These 12 T cell receptor beta chains came from one sample sequenced in a study of Ad26.COV2.S vaccination and SARS-CoV-2 variants (dated by TCRdb to the early 2020s). Library method: the immunoSEQ multiplex PCR assay. TCRdb took over this immuneACCESS table, retaining in-frame rearrangements with V and J assigned. Such tables are incomplete; in checked studies, under half of the missing clones stem from an unresolved V gene, and the remainder is unexplained. The sample table holds around 370,000 clones, of which 92% were seen once. Around 4% of the sample belongs to the ten largest clones. In the paper's terms, the time point label means: individuals recovered from natural SARS-CoV-2 infection. The sequencing used peripheral blood, collected after recovery from COVID-19. These receptors were obtained from a human donor who had recovered from COVID-19.

The chain links TRBV4-1 to TRBJ1-3; TRBD1 is a possible D gene (6 bases). Trimming cost V 4 bases and J 0 bases, with 19 bases left between them. This CDR3 contains 18 residues. The germline CDR1 and CDR2 sequences are MGHRA and YSYEKL. The CDR3 sequence: CASSPRQAVQISGNTIYF. CDR3 sequence (DNA): TGCGCCAGCAGCCCCAGACAGGCAGTTCAAATCTCTGGAAACACCATATATTTT.

This rearrangement joins TRBV24-1 to TRBJ2-1, with 10 positions matching TRBD2. CDR1 is KGHDR, CDR2 SFDVKD, per germline. The CDR3 loop spans 16 amino acids. The J segment lost 7 bases and the V segment lost 2 bases, leaving 7 bases of the junction unmatched. The CDR3 sequence is CATSDSKRGGRNEQFF. As DNA, the CDR3 is TGTGCCACCAGTGATTCGAAGCGGGGGGGCCGGAATGAGCAGTTCTTC.

The V call is TRBV2, the J call TRBJ2-3; 11 bases match TRBD2. Germline lookup yields CDR1 SNHLY and CDR2 FYNNEI. This CDR3 is built from 15 residues. The V and J ends lost 6 bases and 2 bases, in that order; junction bases with no gene match: 4. The chain's CDR3 is CASRLAGGPTDTQYF. The CDR3 DNA reads TGTGCCAGCAGGCTAGCGGGGGGACCCACAGATACGCAGTATTTT.

The chain uses TRBV11-3 and TRBJ1-1; D unresolved. The CDR3 has 17 amino acids. Looked up from germline, CDR1 is SGHNT and CDR2 is YENEEA. The V gene lost 5 bases and the J gene lost 3 bases, with 22 bases spanning the gap. The CDR3 is CASSPYPPIPGHTEAFF. CDR3 DNA sequence: TGTGCCAGCAGCCCCTACCCCCCCATCCCGGGCCACACTGAAGCTTTCTTT.

The rearrangement links TRBV9 to TRBJ2-3, with 7 positions matching TRBD2. The J segment lost 3 bases and the V segment lost 0 bases, leaving 7 bases of the junction unmatched. Germline CDR1 SGDLS, CDR2 YYNGEE. There are 16 residues in the CDR3. CDR3 sequence (DNA): TGTGCCAGCAGCGTAGAAGCGGGGACGGTGACAGATACGCAGTATTTT. It specifies CASSVEAGTVTDTQYF.

V is TRBV15 and J is TRBJ2-7, with D perhaps being TRBD1 or TRBD2 (5 bases each). The CDR3 contains 16 residues. Per the germline V gene, CDR1 is LNHNV and CDR2 is YYDKDF (reference sequence). V was clipped by 0 bases and J by 5 bases, with 17 bases between them. CDR3 sequence: CATSREGTGPTDEQYF. Written as DNA, the CDR3 is TGTGCCACCAGCAGAGAGGGGACGGGCCCTACGGACGAGCAGTACTTC.

The chain combines TRBV1 with TRBJ1-4; the D call of TRBD1 is as the table states it, not checked on the DNA. TRBV1 is labeled a pseudogene. This CDR3 region has 16 residues. In nucleotides, the CDR3 is TGCACCAGCAGCCAACCTAGGGACAGTTGGGATGAAAAACTGTTTTTT. Translation: CTSSQPRDSWDEKLFF.

The genes are TRBV10-3 and TRBJ1-2; D not resolved. Germline V CDR1 and CDR2: ENHRY, SYGVKD. Between the trimmed V and J ends, which lost 2 bases and 3 bases, there was a span of 10 bases. The CDR3 spans 14 residues. The CDR3 bases are TGTGCCATCAGTGAGGGTGTCACCTACTATGGCTACACCTTC. Translation gives CAISEGVTYYGYTF.

The CDR3 bases are TGTGCCAGCAGTGACAGGGGCCAGCCCCAGCATTTT. It is translated as CASSDRGQPQHF. The chain couples TRBV6-4 to TRBJ1-5, with D possibly TRBD1 on 5 matching bases. CDR3 length equals 12 residues. V dropped 2 bases and J dropped 7 bases, with 6 bases sitting between them. Germline V gives CDR1 MRHNA, CDR2 SNTAGT.

CDR3 DNA: TGTGCCAGTAGTATTCAGGGGTCAGATACGCAGTATTTT. Translated, it gives CASSIQGSDTQYF. The chain employs TRBV19 and TRBJ2-3; D is perhaps TRBD1 (6 bases). Germline CDR1 reads LNHDA; CDR2 reads SQIVND (reference sequence). V shed 3 bases and J shed 4 bases, with 8 bases lying between them. The CDR3 covers 13 residues. Based on the CDR3 plus reference TRBV19 and TRBJ2-3, the full variable domain is DGGITQSPKYLFRKEGQNVTLSCEQNLNHDAMYWYRQDPGQGLRLIYYSQIVNDFQKGDIAEGYSVSREKKESFPLTVTSAQKNPTAFYLCASSIQGSDTQYFGPGTRLTVL.

V and J are TRBV7-9 and TRBJ2-7; no reliable D call. This CDR3 has 18 residues. Germline-derived CDR1 and CDR2 are SEHNR and FQNEAQ (reference sequence). V lost 1 base to trimming and J lost 0 bases, with 19 bases between them. As DNA, the CDR3 is TGTGCCAGCAGCTTAGATAGGGTGGGGTTGATTTCCTCCTACGAGCAGTACTTC. It encodes CASSLDRVGLISSYEQYF. Together with reference TRBV7-9 and TRBJ2-7, the CDR3 gives the full variable domain: DTGVSQNPRHKITKRGQNVTFRCDPISEHNRLYWYRQTLGQGPEFLTYFQNEAQLEKSRLLSDRFSAERPKGSFSTLEIQRTEQGDSAMYLCASSLDRVGLISSYEQYFGPGTRLTVT.

The J gene is TRBJ1-1, the V gene TRBV11-2; a possible D gene is TRBD1 (5 bases). The CDR3 sequence is 16 residues long. Germline CDR1 is SGHAT and CDR2 is FQNNGV. The V end was cut by 7 bases, the J end by 6 bases, with 24 bases between. CDR3 sequence: CASIGVGVARGPEAFF. The CDR3 nucleotides read TGTGCCAGCATAGGGGTCGGTGTTGCCCGGGGCCCTGAAGCTTTCTTT.